A selection of T cell receptor beta chains follows, all from one sample in a study of blood T cell repertoires in COVID-19. Assay used: immunoSEQ multiplex PCR; TCRdb lists only in-frame clones, some missing. The table has about 370,000 clones, roughly nine tenths seen once. The sequencing input was PBMCs or T cells enriched from blood (not recorded which). All receptors derive from a man younger than 35 who had recovered from COVID-19. Both conserved end residues are part of each CDR3.

len | j_gene | v_gene | CDR3aa
15 | TRBJ2-5 | TRBV7-9 | CASSLEWRRQETQYF
15 | TRBJ1-4 | TRBV19 | CASSINRGQNEKLFF
14 | TRBJ1-4 | TRBV5-4 | CASSSQGAVEKLFF
16 | TRBJ1-3 | TRBV10-3 | CAISAASEISGNTIYF
13 | TRBJ2-2 | TRBV2 | CASSVVNTGELFF
13 | TRBJ2-7 | TRBV7-9 | CASSLGYTYEQYF
14 | TRBJ2-1 | TRBV18 | CASSPPGLAGEQFF
15 | TRBJ2-3 | TRBV19 | CASSMTGGAVDTQYF
13 | TRBJ1-1 | TRBV18 | CASSPDKNTEAFF
16 | TRBJ2-3 | TRBV24-1 | CATAAGVGASTDTQYF
16 | TRBJ1-2 | TRBV18 | CASSPTGTGSFNGYTF
19 | TRBJ2-2 | TRBV11-3 | CASSFFGRGLGRLTGELFF
14 | TRBJ1-5 | TRBV5-5 | CASSLGTFYQPQHF
13 | TRBJ1-5 | TRBV29-1 | CSVQGSSNQPQHF
11 | TRBJ1-2 | TRBV28 | CASSSVYGYTF
16 | TRBJ2-5 | TRBV5-4 | CASSLGSGQGQETQYF
15 | TRBJ1-2 | TRBV7-9 | CASSLLTLGGYGYTF
14 | TRBJ2-7 | TRBV7-2 | CASSDRGGSYEQYF
17 | TRBJ1-2 | TRBV18 | CASSPSMFTGGERGYTF
17 | TRBJ1-1 | TRBV27 | CASSLRARGLANTEAFF
15 | TRBJ2-1 | TRBV30 | CAWSVLGRGLDEQFF
13 | TRBJ1-3 | TRBV30 | CAWARETGNTIYF
11 | TRBJ1-1 | TRBV5-1 | CASSLKNEAFF
15 | TRBJ2-2 | TRBV7-8 | CASSADGQGTGELFF
15 | TRBJ2-5 | TRBV9 | CASSKLAGGLETQYF
14 | TRBJ1-1 | TRBV7-9 | CASSLDRGPTEAFF
13 | TRBJ1-1 | TRBV6-4 | CASSRTGGTEAFF
15 | TRBJ1-4 | TRBV30 | CAWSDLQGTNEKLFF
15 | TRBJ2-1 | TRBV28 | CASRSTGTSGYGQFF
11 | TRBJ1-1 | TRBV29-1 | CSVDINTEAFF
15 | TRBJ1-3 | TRBV7-2 | CASSLVTGNGNTIYF
14 | TRBJ1-6 | TRBV28 | CASSLTGSNSPLHF
16 | TRBJ2-7 | TRBV6-2/TRBV6-3 | CASTPRQGLTLYEQYF
13 | TRBJ1-1 | TRBV18 | CASSPGQGTEAFF
14 | TRBJ2-5 | TRBV7-9 | CASSSTRGQETQYF
15 | TRBJ1-2 | TRBV5-1 | CASSLGTASNYGYTF
12 | TRBJ2-5 | TRBV6-1 | CASSETQETQYF